The clone carrying this T cell receptor beta chain was seen a few times. The data originate from a study of cytomegalovirus exposure and HLA in healthy donors. Trimming took 2 bases from V and 8 from J, leaving 18 bases between them. The CDR3 covers 15 residues. Germline-derived CDR1 and CDR2 are SEHNR and FQNEAQ (reference sequence). In the PCR, 60 Vbeta and 13 Jbeta primers were used. Data came from immunoSEQ multiplex PCR; TCRdb stores just in-frame clones and leaves some out. The sample shows some 84,000 clones, roughly 64% of them seen only once. The source of this sequence is a woman in her forties in good health and CMV-seropositive. The sample comprised PBMCs. The chain carries TRBV7-9 and TRBJ1-2; D is perhaps TRBD1 (6 bases). The chain's CDR3 is CASSLQGRGIGGYTF. The CDR3 DNA is TGTGCCAGCAGCTTACAGGGGAGGGGGATAGGAGGCTACACCTTC.